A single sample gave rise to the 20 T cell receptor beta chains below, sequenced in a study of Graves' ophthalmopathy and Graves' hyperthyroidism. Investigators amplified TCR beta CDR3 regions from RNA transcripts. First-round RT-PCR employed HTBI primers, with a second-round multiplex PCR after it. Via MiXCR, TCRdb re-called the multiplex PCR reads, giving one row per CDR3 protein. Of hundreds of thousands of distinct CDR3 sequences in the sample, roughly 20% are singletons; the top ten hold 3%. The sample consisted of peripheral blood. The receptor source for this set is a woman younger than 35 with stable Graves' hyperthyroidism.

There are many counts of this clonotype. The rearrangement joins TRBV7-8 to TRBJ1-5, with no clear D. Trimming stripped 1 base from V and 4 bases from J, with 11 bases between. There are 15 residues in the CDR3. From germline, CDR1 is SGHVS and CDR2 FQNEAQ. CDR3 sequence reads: CASSLVSSGNQPQHF. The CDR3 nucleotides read TGTGCCAGCAGCTTAGTCTCGAGCGGAAATCAGCCCCAGCATTTT.

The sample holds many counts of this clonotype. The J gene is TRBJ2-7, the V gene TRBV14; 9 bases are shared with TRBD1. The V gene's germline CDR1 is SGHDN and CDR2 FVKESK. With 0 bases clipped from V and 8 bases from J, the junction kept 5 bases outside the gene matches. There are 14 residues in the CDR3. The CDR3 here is CASSQDLGTGKQYF. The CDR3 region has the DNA TGTGCCAGCAGCCAAGATCTCGGGACAGGGAAGCAGTACTTC. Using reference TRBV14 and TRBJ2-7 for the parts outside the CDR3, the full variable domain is EAGVTQFPSHSVIEKGQTVTLRCDPISGHDNLYWYRRVMGKEIKFLLHFVKESKQDESGMPNNRFLAERTGGTYSTLKVQPAELEDSGVYFCASSQDLGTGKQYFGPGTRLTVT.

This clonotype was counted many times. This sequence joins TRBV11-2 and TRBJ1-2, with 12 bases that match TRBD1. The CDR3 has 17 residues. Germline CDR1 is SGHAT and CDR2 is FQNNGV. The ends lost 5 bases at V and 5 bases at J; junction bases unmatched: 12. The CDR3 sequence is CASSTRDRGLKRYGYTF. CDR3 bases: TGTGCCAGCAGCACAAGGGACAGGGGGCTAAAACGTTATGGCTACACCTTC.

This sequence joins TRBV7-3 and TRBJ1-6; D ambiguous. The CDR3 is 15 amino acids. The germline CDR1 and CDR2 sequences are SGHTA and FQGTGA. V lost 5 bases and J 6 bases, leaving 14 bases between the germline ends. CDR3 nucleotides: TGTGCCAGCAGCCTGCAAGGAGGAGGTAATTCACCCCTCCACTTT. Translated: CASSLQGGGNSPLHF.

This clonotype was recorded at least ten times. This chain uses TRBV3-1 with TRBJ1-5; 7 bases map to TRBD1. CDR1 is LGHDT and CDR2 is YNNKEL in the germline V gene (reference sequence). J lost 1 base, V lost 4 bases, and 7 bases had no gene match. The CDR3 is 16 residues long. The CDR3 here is CASSRSEGASNQPQHF. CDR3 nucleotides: TGTGCCAGCAGCCGTAGCGAGGGGGCGAGCAATCAGCCCCAGCATTTT. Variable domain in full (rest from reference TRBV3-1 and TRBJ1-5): DTAVSQTPKYLVTQMGNDKSIKCEQNLGHDTMYWYKQDSKKFLKIMFSYNNKELIINETVPNRFSPKSPDKAHLNLHINSLELGDSAVYFCASSRSEGASNQPQHFGDGTRLSIL.

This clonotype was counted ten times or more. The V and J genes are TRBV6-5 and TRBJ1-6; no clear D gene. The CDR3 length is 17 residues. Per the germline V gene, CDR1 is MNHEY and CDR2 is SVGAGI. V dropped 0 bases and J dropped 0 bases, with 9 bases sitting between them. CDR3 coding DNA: TGTGCCAGCAGTTACTCGTGGAGGAGCTCCTATAATTCACCCCTCCACTTT. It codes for CASSYSWRSSYNSPLHF.

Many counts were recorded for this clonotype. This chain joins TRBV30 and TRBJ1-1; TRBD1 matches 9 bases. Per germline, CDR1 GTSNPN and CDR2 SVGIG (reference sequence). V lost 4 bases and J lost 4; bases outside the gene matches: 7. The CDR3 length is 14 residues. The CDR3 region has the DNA TGTGCCTGGAACGGACAGGGGATGGGCACTGAAGCTTTCTTT. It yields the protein CAWNGQGMGTEAFF.

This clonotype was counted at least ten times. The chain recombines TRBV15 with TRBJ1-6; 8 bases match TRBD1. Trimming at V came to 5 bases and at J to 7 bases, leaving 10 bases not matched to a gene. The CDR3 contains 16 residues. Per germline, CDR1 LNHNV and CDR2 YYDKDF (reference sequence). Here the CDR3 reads CATSEDRVDLNSPLHF. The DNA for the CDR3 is TGTGCCACCAGCGAGGACAGGGTTGACCTAAATTCACCCCTCCACTTT. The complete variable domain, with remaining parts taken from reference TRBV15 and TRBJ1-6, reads DAMVIQNPRYQVTQFGKPVTLSCSQTLNHNVMYWYQQKSSQAPKLLFHYYDKDFNNEADTPDNFQSRRPNTSFCFLDIRSPGLGDTAMYLCATSEDRVDLNSPLHFGNGTRLTVT.

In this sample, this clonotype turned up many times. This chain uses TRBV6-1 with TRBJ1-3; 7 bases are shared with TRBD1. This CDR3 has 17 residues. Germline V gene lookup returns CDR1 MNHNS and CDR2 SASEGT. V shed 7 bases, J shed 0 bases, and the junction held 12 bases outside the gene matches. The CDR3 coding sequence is TGTGCCAGCATGTGGAGACAGGGAACGGCCTCTGGAAACACCATATATTTT. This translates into CASMWRQGTASGNTIYF.

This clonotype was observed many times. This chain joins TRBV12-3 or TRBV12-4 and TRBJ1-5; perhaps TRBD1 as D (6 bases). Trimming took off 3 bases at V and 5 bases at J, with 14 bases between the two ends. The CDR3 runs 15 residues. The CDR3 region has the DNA TGTGCCAGCAGTTTTGGGTTGCCAGGGGATCAGCCCCAGCATTTT. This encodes CASSFGLPGDQPQHF.

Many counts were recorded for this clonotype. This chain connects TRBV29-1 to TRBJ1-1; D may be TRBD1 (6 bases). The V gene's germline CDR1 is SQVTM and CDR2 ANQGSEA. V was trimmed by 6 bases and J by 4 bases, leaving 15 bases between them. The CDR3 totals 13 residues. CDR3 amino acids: CSVSEQGGTEAFF. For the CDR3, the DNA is TGCAGCGTCTCGGAACAGGGAGGCACTGAAGCTTTCTTT.

The CDR3 protein is CASSPGESEQYF. DNA of the CDR3: TGTGCCAGCTCACCAGGGGAGAGCGAGCAGTACTTC. The chain joins TRBV18 to TRBJ2-7, with a possible D match to TRBD2 (5 bases). CDR3 size: 12 residues. Trimming took 2 bases from V and 6 from J, leaving 8 bases between them. Looked up from germline, CDR1 is KGHSH and CDR2 is LQKENI.

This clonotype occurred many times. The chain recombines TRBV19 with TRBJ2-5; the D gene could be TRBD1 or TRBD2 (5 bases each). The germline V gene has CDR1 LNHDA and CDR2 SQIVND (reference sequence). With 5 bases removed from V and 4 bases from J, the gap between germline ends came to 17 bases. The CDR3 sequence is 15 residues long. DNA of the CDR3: TGTGCCAGTAGTCGGGGAGACAGACCTCCAGAGACCCAGTACTTC. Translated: CASSRGDRPPETQYF.

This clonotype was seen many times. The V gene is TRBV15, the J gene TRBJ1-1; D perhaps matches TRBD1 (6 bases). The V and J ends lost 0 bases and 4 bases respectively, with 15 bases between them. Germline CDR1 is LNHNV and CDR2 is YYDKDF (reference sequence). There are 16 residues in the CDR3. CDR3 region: CATSRDSGGGGTEAFF. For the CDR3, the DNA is TGTGCCACCAGCAGAGATTCGGGGGGCGGTGGCACTGAAGCTTTCTTT. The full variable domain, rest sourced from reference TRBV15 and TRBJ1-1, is DAMVIQNPRYQVTQFGKPVTLSCSQTLNHNVMYWYQQKSSQAPKLLFHYYDKDFNNEADTPDNFQSRRPNTSFCFLDIRSPGLGDTAMYLCATSRDSGGGGTEAFFGQGTRLTVV.

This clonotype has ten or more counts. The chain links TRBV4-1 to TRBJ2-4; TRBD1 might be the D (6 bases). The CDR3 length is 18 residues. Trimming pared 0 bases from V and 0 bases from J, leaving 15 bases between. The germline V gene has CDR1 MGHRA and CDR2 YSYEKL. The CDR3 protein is CASSQDTDRLRAKNIQYF. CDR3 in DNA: TGCGCCAGCAGCCAAGACACGGACAGATTACGAGCCAAAAACATTCAGTACTTC.

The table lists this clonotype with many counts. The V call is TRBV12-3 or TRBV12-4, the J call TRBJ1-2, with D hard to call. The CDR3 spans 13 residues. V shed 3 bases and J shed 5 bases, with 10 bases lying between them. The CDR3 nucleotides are TGTGCCAGCAGTTTGGGATTAGGTTATGGCTACACCTTC. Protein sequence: CASSLGLGYGYTF.

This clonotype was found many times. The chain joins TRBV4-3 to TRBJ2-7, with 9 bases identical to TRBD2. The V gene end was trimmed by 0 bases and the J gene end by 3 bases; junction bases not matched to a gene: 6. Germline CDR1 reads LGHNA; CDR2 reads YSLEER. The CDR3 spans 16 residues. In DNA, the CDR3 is TGCGCCAGCAGCCAAGATCTCCGGACTAGCGTCTACGAGCAGTACTTC. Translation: CASSQDLRTSVYEQYF.

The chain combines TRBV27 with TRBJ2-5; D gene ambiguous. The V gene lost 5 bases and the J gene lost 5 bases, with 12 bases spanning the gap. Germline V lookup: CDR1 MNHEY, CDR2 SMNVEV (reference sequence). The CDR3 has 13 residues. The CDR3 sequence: CASSPTTRETQYF. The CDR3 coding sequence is TGTGCCAGCAGTCCGACCACCCGGGAGACCCAGTACTTC.

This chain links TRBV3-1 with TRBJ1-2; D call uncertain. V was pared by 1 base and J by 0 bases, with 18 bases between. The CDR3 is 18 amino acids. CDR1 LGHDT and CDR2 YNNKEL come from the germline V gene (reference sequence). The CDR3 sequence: CASSQGCAKTPTNYGYTF. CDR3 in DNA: TGTGCCAGCAGCCAAGGATGCGCAAAGACCCCTACTAACTATGGCTACACCTTC.

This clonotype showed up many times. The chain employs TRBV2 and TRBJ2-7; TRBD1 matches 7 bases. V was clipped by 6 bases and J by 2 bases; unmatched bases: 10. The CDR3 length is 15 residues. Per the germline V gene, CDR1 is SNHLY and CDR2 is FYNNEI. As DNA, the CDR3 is TGTGCCAGCAGCGGTCTCGGACAGGACGCCTACGAGCAGTACTTC. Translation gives CASSGLGQDAYEQYF.